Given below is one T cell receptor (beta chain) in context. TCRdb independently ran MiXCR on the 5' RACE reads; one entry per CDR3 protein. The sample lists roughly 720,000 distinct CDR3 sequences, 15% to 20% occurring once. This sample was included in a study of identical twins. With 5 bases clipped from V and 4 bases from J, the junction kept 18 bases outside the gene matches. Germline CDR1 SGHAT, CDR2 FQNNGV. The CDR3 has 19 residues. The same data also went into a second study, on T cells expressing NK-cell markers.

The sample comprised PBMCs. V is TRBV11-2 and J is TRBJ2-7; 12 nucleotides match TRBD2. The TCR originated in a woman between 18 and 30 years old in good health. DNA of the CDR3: TGTGCCAGCAGCCCTAGGACTAGCGGGGCCCCCGCTTCGTCTTACGAGCAGTACTTC. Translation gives CASSPRTSGAPASSYEQYF.